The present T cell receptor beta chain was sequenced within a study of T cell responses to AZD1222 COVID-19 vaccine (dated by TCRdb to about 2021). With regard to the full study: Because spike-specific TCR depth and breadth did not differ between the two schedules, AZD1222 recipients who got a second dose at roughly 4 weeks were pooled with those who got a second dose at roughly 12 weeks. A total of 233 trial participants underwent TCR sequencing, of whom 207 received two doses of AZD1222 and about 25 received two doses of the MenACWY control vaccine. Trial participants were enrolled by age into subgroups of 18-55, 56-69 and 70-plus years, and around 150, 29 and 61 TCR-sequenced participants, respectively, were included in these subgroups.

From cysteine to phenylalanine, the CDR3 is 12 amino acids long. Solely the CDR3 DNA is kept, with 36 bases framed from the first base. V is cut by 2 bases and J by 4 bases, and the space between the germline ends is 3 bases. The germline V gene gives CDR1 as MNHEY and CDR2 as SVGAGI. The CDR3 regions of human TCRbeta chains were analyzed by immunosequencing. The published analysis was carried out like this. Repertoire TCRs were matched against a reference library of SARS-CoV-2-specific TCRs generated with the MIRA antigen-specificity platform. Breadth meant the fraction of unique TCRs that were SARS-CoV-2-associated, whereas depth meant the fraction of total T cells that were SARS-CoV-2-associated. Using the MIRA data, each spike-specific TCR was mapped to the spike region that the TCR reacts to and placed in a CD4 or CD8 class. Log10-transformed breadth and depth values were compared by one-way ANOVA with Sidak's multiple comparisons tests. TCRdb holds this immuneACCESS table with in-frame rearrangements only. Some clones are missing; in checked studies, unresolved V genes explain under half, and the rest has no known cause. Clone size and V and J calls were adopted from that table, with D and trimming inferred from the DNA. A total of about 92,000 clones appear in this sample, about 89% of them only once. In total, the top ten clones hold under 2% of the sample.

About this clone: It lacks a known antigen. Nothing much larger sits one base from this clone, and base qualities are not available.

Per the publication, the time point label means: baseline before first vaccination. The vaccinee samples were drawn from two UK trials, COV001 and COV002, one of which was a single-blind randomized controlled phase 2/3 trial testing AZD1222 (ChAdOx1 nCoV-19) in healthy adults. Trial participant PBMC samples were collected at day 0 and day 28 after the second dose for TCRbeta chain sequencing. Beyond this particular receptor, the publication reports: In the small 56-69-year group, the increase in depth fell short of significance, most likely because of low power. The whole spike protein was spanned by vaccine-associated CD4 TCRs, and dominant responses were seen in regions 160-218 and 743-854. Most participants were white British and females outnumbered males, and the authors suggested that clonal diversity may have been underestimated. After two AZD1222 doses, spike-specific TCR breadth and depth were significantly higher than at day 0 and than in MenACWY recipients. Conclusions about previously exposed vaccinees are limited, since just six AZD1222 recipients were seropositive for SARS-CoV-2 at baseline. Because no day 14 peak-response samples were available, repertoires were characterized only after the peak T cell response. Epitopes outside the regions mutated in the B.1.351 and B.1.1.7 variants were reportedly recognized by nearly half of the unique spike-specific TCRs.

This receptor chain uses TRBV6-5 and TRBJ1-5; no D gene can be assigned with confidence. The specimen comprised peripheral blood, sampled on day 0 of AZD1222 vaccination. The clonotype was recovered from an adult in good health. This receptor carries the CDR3 CASSYRNQPQHF. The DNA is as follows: TGTGCCAGCAGTTACCGGAATCAGCCCCAGCATTTT.